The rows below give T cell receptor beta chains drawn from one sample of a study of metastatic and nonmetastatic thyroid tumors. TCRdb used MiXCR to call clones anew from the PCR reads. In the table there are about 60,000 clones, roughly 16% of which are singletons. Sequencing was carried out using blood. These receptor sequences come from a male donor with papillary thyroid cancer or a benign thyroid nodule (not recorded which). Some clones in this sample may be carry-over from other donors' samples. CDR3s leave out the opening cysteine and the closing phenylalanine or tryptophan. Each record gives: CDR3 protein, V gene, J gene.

CDR3: ASILGPVGLLAYNEQF
V: TRBV11-1
J: TRBJ2-1

CDR3: AWTMGNSPLH
V: TRBV30
J: TRBJ1-6

CDR3: ASSISGQGYTEAF
V: TRBV27
J: TRBJ1-1

CDR3: ASSPGVAGGNEQF
V: TRBV7-2
J: TRBJ2-1

CDR3: SVRWSETQY
V: TRBV29-1
J: TRBJ2-5

CDR3: ATSGTANNEKLF
V: TRBV24-1
J: TRBJ1-4

CDR3: ASSPKQGAGSEKLF
V: TRBV6-1
J: TRBJ1-4

CDR3: ASSLDGTSGYQETQY
V: TRBV7-6
J: TRBJ2-5

CDR3: AWRADTYEQY
V: TRBV30
J: TRBJ2-7

CDR3: ASSVVGVEGDTQY
V: TRBV9
J: TRBJ2-3

CDR3: STEHGSKKPGAAF
V: TRBV20-1
J: TRBJ1-1

CDR3: ASSQPPGTVTFRGYT
V: TRBV28
J: TRBJ1-2

CDR3: ASKSRRAHSPLH
V: TRBV12-3/TRBV12-4
J: TRBJ1-6

CDR3: ASSSSTEAF
V: TRBV7-9
J: TRBJ1-1

CDR3: SASGKQETQY
V: TRBV20-1
J: TRBJ2-5

CDR3: ASSSQIRRQVGNIQY
V: TRBV5-6
J: TRBJ2-4

CDR3: ASSSRQGLSNEQF
V: TRBV7-3
J: TRBJ2-1

CDR3: ASSPTLRGTYEQY
V: TRBV3-1
J: TRBJ2-7

CDR3: AILTPGRAYNEQF
V: TRBV6-2/TRBV6-3
J: TRBJ2-1

CDR3: ASSPSPGGYNEQF
V: TRBV4-2
J: TRBJ2-1

CDR3: ASRQNTWTGHADYEQY
V: TRBV6-5
J: TRBJ2-7

CDR3: ASSRLQGATEAF
V: TRBV7-6
J: TRBJ1-1

CDR3: ASGHLQVAIGYT
V: TRBV6-1
J: TRBJ1-2

CDR3: ASSLKSQEPYEQY
V: TRBV5-4
J: TRBJ2-7

CDR3: ASSAGHHEY
V: TRBV19
J: TRBJ2-7

CDR3: ASSLSPNQPQH
V: TRBV11-2
J: TRBJ1-5

CDR3: ASTLGPWFPSGNTIY
V: TRBV6-1
J: TRBJ1-3

CDR3: ASSLNLSGTGLNTEAF
V: TRBV28
J: TRBJ1-1

CDR3: ASSTYLAGGTSSTDTQY
V: TRBV7-1
J: TRBJ2-3

CDR3: ASTLAVSSCNEQF
V: TRBV28
J: TRBJ2-1

CDR3: ASSQETNLNYGYT
V: TRBV4-2
J: TRBJ1-2

CDR3: ASTPEDRAYNEQF
V: TRBV9
J: TRBJ2-1

CDR3: ASSYASEFHNGQF
V: TRBV6-5
J: TRBJ2-1

CDR3: AISEHNNQPQH
V: TRBV10-3
J: TRBJ1-5

CDR3: ASSIDEEGNTEAF
V: TRBV19
J: TRBJ1-1

CDR3: ASRPTPGASGELF
V: TRBV7-2
J: TRBJ2-2

CDR3: ASSLAASPRYNEQF
V: TRBV7-9
J: TRBJ2-1

CDR3: ASSRPGARETQY
V: TRBV5-5
J: TRBJ2-5

CDR3: ASSLGTAIYGYT
V: TRBV28
J: TRBJ1-2

CDR3: ASSDEVKGTSPLH
V: TRBV6-1
J: TRBJ1-6

CDR3: SAREKGIGNTIY
V: TRBV20-1
J: TRBJ1-3

CDR3: ASSLRGTDTGELF
V: TRBV5-1
J: TRBJ2-2

CDR3: ASSPGRITDTQY
V: TRBV3-1
J: TRBJ2-3

CDR3: ASVDEEDRTTLYDQY
V: TRBV28
J: TRBJ2-7

CDR3: ASRQYRGGTDTQY
V: TRBV11-2
J: TRBJ2-3

CDR3: ASSPGTGTTYEQY
V: TRBV18
J: TRBJ2-7

CDR3: ASRTGLGYEQY
V: TRBV27
J: TRBJ2-7

CDR3: ASSIGLASDEQY
V: TRBV19
J: TRBJ2-7

CDR3: ASSYSIAGGYEQY
V: TRBV6-5
J: TRBJ2-7